The present entry profiles one T cell receptor (beta chain) with its context. Its target is unknown. In germline, CDR1 is MDHEN, CDR2 SYDVKM. V lost 7 bases, J lost 0 bases, and 13 bases lay in between. The CDR3 contains 15 residues. This entry comes from a study of identical twins. Carrying unique molecular identifiers, the cDNA also gained a universal primer site through template switching. TCRdb processed the 5' RACE reads anew with MiXCR; each CDR3 protein has one entry. This sample has 1.5 million to 2 million distinct CDR3 sequences, with less than 35% found just once. Whole-study results and caveats: Insertions ran lower in abundant cord blood beta clonotypes, though not in memory repertoires. It was cross-sectional statistical analysis, not following the same donors, that the conclusions relied on.

The receptor's source is a newborn girl in good health. The sample taken for sequencing was cord blood. This sequence joins TRBV28 and TRBJ2-4, with TRBD2 as a possible D gene (5 bases). CDR3 residues: CASTSTGIAKNIQYF. For the CDR3, the DNA is TGTGCCAGCACCTCTACCGGGATAGCCAAAAACATTCAGTACTTC.